This TCR beta chain is drawn from a study of blood T cell repertoires in COVID-19. CDR1 is SGHKS, CDR2 YYEKEE, per germline (reference sequence). The CDR3 is 17 residues long. V was pared by 4 bases and J by 3 bases, with 12 bases of the junction left unmatched. The protocol was immunoSEQ multiplex PCR, while the TCRdb copy is restricted to in-frame clones and leaves out a portion. The table records about 300,000 clones, 80% to 90% of them present only once. The gene calls are TRBV5-5 and TRBJ1-5; the match to TRBD1 covers 8 bases. This receptor was taken from a man under 40 who had recovered from COVID-19. The sequencing sample was made of PBMCs or T cells enriched from blood (not recorded which). The CDR3 DNA reads as TGTGCCAGCAGCCTCCGGACAGGGTCCGCGGACAATCAGCCCCAGCATTTT. Its translation: CASSLRTGSADNQPQHF.